A selection of T cell receptor beta chains follows, all from one sample in a study of cytomegalovirus exposure and HLA in healthy donors. Sequencing was performed with immunoSEQ multiplex PCR; in TCRdb, only in-frame clones are kept and a portion is missing. The data contain roughly 130,000 clones, 80% of them singletons. Material for sequencing was PBMCs. The receptors were gathered from a male donor in good health and CMV-seronegative. The CDR3 runs from the conserved cysteine through the conserved F or W. D genes are given only for firm matches. Clone size appears in some rows only: once, few, many, or a class for an expanded clone.

.,TRBV9,TRBD1,TRBJ1-2,TGTGCCAGCAGCGTAGACAGGGGAGGCTATGGCTACACCTTC,CASSVDRGGYGYTF
.,TRBV6-5,.,TRBJ1-4,TGTGCCAGCAGTAGCAGGGTTTATCGGGAAAAACTGTTTTTT,CASSSRVYREKLFF
.,TRBV28,.,TRBJ1-6,TGTGCCAGCAGTTTACGGGAGGGAGCTTTCATGAATTCACCCCTCCACTTT,CASSLREGAFMNSPLHF
.,TRBV4-3,TRBD1,TRBJ2-5,TGCGCCAGCAGCCAAGAGGACAGGGGGCGAGAGACCCAGTACTTC,CASSQEDRGRETQYF
.,TRBV5-1,.,TRBJ2-5,TGCGCCAGCAGCTTGGCTACGGAAGAGACCCAGTACTTC,CASSLATEETQYF
.,TRBV30,.,TRBJ1-1,TGTGCCTCCGAATTTACAGTTGGTTTAACTGAAGCTTTCTTT,CASEFTVGLTEAFF
.,TRBV11-2,TRBD1,TRBJ1-2,TGTGCCAGCAGCGCTCACAGGGGGCAGAACTATGGCTACACCTTC,CASSAHRGQNYGYTF
once,TRBV7-3,TRBD2,TRBJ2-1,TGTGCCAGCAGCAACCCTAGCGGGGACTACAATGAGCAGTTCTTC,CASSNPSGDYNEQFF
few,TRBV7-3,TRBD1,TRBJ1-1,TGTGCCAGCAGCTGGTTCCGGGACAGGGGAACTGAAGCTTTCTTT,CASSWFRDRGTEAFF
.,TRBV7-3,TRBD1,TRBJ2-1,TGTGCCAGCAGCTGGGGGCCCCGGGACAGGGGATACAATGAGCAGTTCTTC,CASSWGPRDRGYNEQFF
.,TRBV5-1,.,TRBJ1-2,TGCGCCAGCAGCTTGGAGACAGGAGACTATGGCTACACCTTC,CASSLETGDYGYTF
.,TRBV30,.,TRBJ2-7,TGTGCCTGGAGCGCAGGTTCCTACGAGCAGTACTTC,CAWSAGSYEQYF
.,TRBV7-2,TRBD2,TRBJ2-7,TGTGCCAGCAGCGGCAGCGGGGGCCCCTACGAGCAGTACTTC,CASSGSGGPYEQYF
.,TRBV7-3,.,TRBJ2-3,TGTGCCAGCAGCTTAGCTGGGGGCGAAGATACGCAGTATTTT,CASSLAGGEDTQYF
.,TRBV11-3,.,TRBJ1-1,TGTGCCAGCAGCTTACACATGAACACTGAAGCTTTCTTT,CASSLHMNTEAFF
.,TRBV25-1,TRBD2,TRBJ2-2,TGTGCCAGCAGTCGACTAGCGGGGGGACTGAACACCGGGGAGCTGTTTTTT,CASSRLAGGLNTGELFF
few,TRBV5-1,TRBD2,TRBJ2-1,TGCGCCAGCAGCTTGGATGGGCGGGAGAGCTCCTACAATGAGCAGTTCTTC,CASSLDGRESSYNEQFF
few,TRBV10-1,TRBD2,TRBJ2-1,TGCGCCAGCAGTGAGCTAAGCGGGAGGGTTACGGAGCAGTTCTTC,CASSELSGRVTEQFF
.,TRBV7-6,TRBD1,TRBJ2-5,TGTGCCAGCAGCGCCCCGGGACAGAATCGCGCGACCCAGTACTTC,CASSAPGQNRATQYF
once,TRBV10-1,TRBD2,TRBJ2-1,TGCGCCAGCAGTGATGCGGGAGTGGTCTACAATGAGCAGTTCTTC,CASSDAGVVYNEQFF
.,TRBV4-1,.,TRBJ2-3,TGCGCCAGCAGCCACGATCGGGTGACAGATACGCAGTATTTT,CASSHDRVTDTQYF
few,TRBV2,TRBD1,TRBJ1-5,TGTGCCAGCAGTGAAGCGCGAGGGGGCGGGCGGCCCCAGCATTTT,CASSEARGGGRPQHF
.,TRBV4-2,.,TRBJ2-7,TGTGCCAGCAGCCAAGATAGGGACAAGTTCTACGAGCAGTACTTC,CASSQDRDKFYEQYF
.,TRBV19,TRBD2,TRBJ2-1,TGTGCCACCTCAGCGGGAAGCTCCTACAATGAGCAGTTCTTC,CATSAGSSYNEQFF
.,TRBV25-1,.,TRBJ1-3,TGTGCCAGCAGTGAACTCCGGACACGCGGAAACACCATATATTTT,CASSELRTRGNTIYF
.,TRBV6-5,.,TRBJ1-5,TGTGCCAGCAGTTACTCACCCAGGTCCGATCAGCCCCAGCATTTT,CASSYSPRSDQPQHF
.,TRBV29-1,TRBD1,TRBJ1-1,TGCAGCGTGAAAGGGACAGGAGAGACTGAAGCTTTCTTT,CSVKGTGETEAFF
.,TRBV12-5,.,TRBJ2-1,TGTGCTAGTGGTTTGGTAATCAGGAGGGATGAGCAGTTCTTC,CASGLVIRRDEQFF
.,TRBV9,.,TRBJ2-3,TGTGCCAGCAGCGTAGAAGCGGACACAGATACGCAGTATTTT,CASSVEADTDTQYF
.,TRBV2,TRBD1,TRBJ2-5,TGTGCCACCCCTGAGGGGACAGGGTACCAAGAGACCCAGTACTTC,CATPEGTGYQETQYF
.,TRBV11-2,TRBD1,TRBJ2-7,TGTGCCAGCAGCTTAGATTACAGGGGCCCTTACGAGCAGTACTTC,CASSLDYRGPYEQYF
.,TRBV6-5,.,TRBJ2-2,TGTGCCAGCACCCAGGGGCGGGTGCACACCGGGGAGCTGTTTTTT,CASTQGRVHTGELFF
.,TRBV19,.,TRBJ2-7,TGTGCCAGTAGCGCGGGTATAAGCTACGAGCAGTACTTC,CASSAGISYEQYF
.,TRBV27,.,TRBJ2-1,TGTGCCAGTTGGGGGCGCCCCCGACGCGATGAGCAGTTCTTC,CASWGRPRRDEQFF
.,TRBV25-1,.,TRBJ2-7,TGTGCCAGCAGTGAATTAGAGCACTCCTACGAGCAGTACTTC,CASSELEHSYEQYF
.,TRBV5-4,.,TRBJ1-2,TGTGCCAGCAGCATGAGACAGAACTATGGCTACACCTTC,CASSMRQNYGYTF
few,TRBV6-1,.,TRBJ2-7,TGTGCCAGCAGTGCCGGACATATCTACGAGCAGTACTTC,CASSAGHIYEQYF
.,TRBV4-3,.,TRBJ2-7,TGCGCCAGCAGCCAGGGGGCAGGGGCCAACTCCTACGAGCAGTACTTC,CASSQGAGANSYEQYF
.,TRBV6-5,.,TRBJ1-1,TGTGCCAGCAAGGCGGGGCAAGCGAACACTGAAGCTTTCTTT,CASKAGQANTEAFF
.,TRBV2,TRBD1,TRBJ2-1,TGTGCCAGCAGAAGGACAGGGGGATCCGGCAATGAGCAGTTCTTC,CASRRTGGSGNEQFF
.,TRBV6-1,.,TRBJ2-2,TGTGCCAGCCAAACAGGGACGAAGGCCGGGGAGCTGTTTTTT,CASQTGTKAGELFF
.,TRBV30,.,TRBJ1-1,TGTGCCTGGAAGCTGGGGGGCACTGAAGCTTTCTTT,CAWKLGGTEAFF
.,TRBV14,TRBD1,TRBJ1-3,TGTGCCAGCAGCCGATTGTCAGGGGGCGTCTCTGGAAACACCATATATTTT,CASSRLSGGVSGNTIYF
.,TRBV11-2,TRBD2,TRBJ2-7,TGTGCCAGCAGCTTAGCTCCTAGCGGAGCCTACGAGCAGTACTTC,CASSLAPSGAYEQYF
.,TRBV9,TRBD1,TRBJ1-3,TGTGCCAGCAGCCTAGGGGGCTTTAGCGGAAACACCATATATTTT,CASSLGGFSGNTIYF
.,TRBV7-9,TRBD1,TRBJ1-1,TGTGCCAGCAGCTCGACAGGGACTGAAGCTTTCTTT,CASSSTGTEAFF